Reported below is one T cell receptor beta chain. After isolation, RNA underwent reverse transcription to generate cDNA as the sequencing template. Only in-frame clones appear in the TCRdb table, and some are missing; sequencing was by immunoSEQ multiplex PCR. Of roughly 210,000 clones listed, around two fifths are singletons. This sample is part of a study of CD8+ T cells in alopecia areata. Treatment of the sample: oral pan-JAK inhibitor, 5-10 mg twice daily. This sequence originates from a human donor with alopecia areata. Here the sequenced sample was CD4+ T cells sorted from blood, taken between weeks 36 and 40, from a patient treated with tofacitinib.

CDR3 bases: TGTGCCAGTAGTGGACTGTCTTCCTACGAGCAGTACTTC. The encoded protein is CASSGLSSYEQYF. The chain employs TRBV19 and TRBJ2-7, with D possibly being TRBD2 (5 bases). The CDR3 loop spans 13 amino acids. Germline V CDR1 and CDR2: LNHDA, SQIVND (reference sequence). V was trimmed by 5 bases and J by 1 base, leaving 9 bases between them. The full variable domain, with the rest looked up from reference TRBV19 and TRBJ2-7, is DGGITQSPKYLFRKEGQNVTLSCEQNLNHDAMYWYRQDPGQGLRLIYYSQIVNDFQKGDIAEGYSVSREKKESFPLTVTSAQKNPTAFYLCASSGLSSYEQYFGPGTRLTVT.